This TCR beta chain stems from a study of T cell responses to AZD1222 COVID-19 vaccine (dated by TCRdb to about 2021). Regarding the complete study: TCR sequencing was performed for some 250 trial participants, of whom 200 to 220 were given two doses of AZD1222 and roughly 25 were given two doses of MenACWY control vaccine. Trial participants were enrolled by age into 18-55, 56-69 and 70-plus year subgroups, with around 150, 28 and 57 TCR-sequenced participants respectively.

As for this clone: The target of this receptor is not known. The input lacks base qualities; no much larger clone sits a single base away.

Overall study results and their limits: Most participants were white British and females outnumbered males, and the authors suggested that clonal diversity may have been underestimated. Because no day 14 peak-response samples were available, repertoires were characterized only after the peak T cell response. A significant rise in spike-specific TCR breadth and depth was observed after two AZD1222 doses relative to day 0 and relative to MenACWY recipients. The vaccine-associated CD4 TCRs covered the entire spike protein, and the dominant responses fell in regions 160-218 and 743-854. Only five to seven AZD1222 recipients were SARS-CoV-2 seropositive at baseline, limiting conclusions about previously exposed vaccinees. In the small 56-69-year group, the increase in depth fell short of significance, most likely because of low power. Nearly half of unique spike-specific TCRs reportedly recognized epitopes outside regions mutated in the B.1.351 and B.1.1.7 variants.

The CDR3 regions of human TCRbeta chains were analyzed by immunosequencing. The paper's data handling went like this. Repertoire TCRs were checked for matches against a reference library of SARS-CoV-2-specific TCRs that had been generated using the MIRA antigen-specificity platform. Breadth meant the fraction of unique TCRs that were SARS-CoV-2-associated, whereas depth meant the fraction of total T cells that were SARS-CoV-2-associated. Each spike-specific TCR was assigned to its reactive spike region and to a CD4 or CD8 class using the MIRA data. Log10-transformed breadth and depth values were compared by one-way ANOVA with Sidak's multiple comparisons tests. Entries here come from immuneACCESS through TCRdb and include only in-frame sequences with V and J called. Some clones fail to appear in such tables; in the studies checked, an unresolved V gene covers under half of the shortfall, and the cause of the remainder is unknown. V and J calls and clone size are those listed in that table; D and trimming were worked out from the DNA. Recorded for this sample are around 140,000 clones; roughly 93% of them occurred a single time. Less than 1% of the sample rests with the top ten.

Taken with the paper, the label for time point translates to: baseline before first vaccination. Sample treatment or condition, as interpreted from the label and publication: meningococcal conjugate vaccine given as trial control. Vaccinee samples were obtained from the UK trials COV001 and COV002, which included a single-blind randomized controlled phase 2/3 trial of AZD1222 (ChAdOx1 nCoV-19) in healthy adults. For TCRbeta chain sequencing, PBMC samples from trial participants were taken at day 0 and at day 28 after the second dose. The clonotype was recovered from an adult in good health. Here the sequenced sample was peripheral blood, taken on day 0 of MenACWY control vaccination.

This receptor has the CDR3 CASAPPNGYGYTF. The DNA reads as follows: TGTGCCAGCGCTCCCCCAAATGGCTATGGCTACACCTTC. The chain joins TRBV2 to TRBJ1-2, with the D gene too uncertain to name. V is shortened by 8 bases, J by 4 bases, and the region joining them spans 14 bases. Its CDR3 holds 13 amino acids, cysteine through phenylalanine. Only the CDR3 DNA stays, 39 bases, in frame from base 1. According to the germline V gene, CDR1 reads SNHLY and CDR2 reads FYNNEI.